Shown below are 26 T cell receptor beta chains from a single sample sequenced in a study of T cells in Graves' hyperthyroidism and ophthalmopathy. TCR beta CDR3 regions were amplified from RNA. The HTBI primer set served for first-round RT-PCR of the TCR CDR3. TCRdb itself ran the multiplex PCR reads through MiXCR, one entry per CDR3 protein. The profile shows about 350,000 distinct CDR3 sequences, 15% to 20% of them singletons. Sample: blood. The receptors come from a woman between 35 and 50 years old with Graves' ophthalmopathy.

At least ten counts were recorded for this clonotype. This chain uses TRBV10-2 with TRBJ2-7; TRBD2 is a possible D gene (6 bases). Germline lookup yields CDR1 WSHSY and CDR2 SAAADI. The CDR3 extends over 14 amino acids. Trimming took 4 bases from V and 4 from J, leaving 14 bases between them. The CDR3 protein is CASSVELAVYEQYF. Written as DNA, the CDR3 is TGCGCCAGCAGTGTAGAACTAGCAGTTTACGAGCAGTACTTC.

Ten or more counts support this clonotype. The J gene is TRBJ2-5, the V gene TRBV5-5; 8 bases fit TRBD2. The CDR3 contains 17 residues. Germline assignment: CDR1 SGHKS and CDR2 YYEKEE (reference sequence). V gave up 5 bases and J gave up 5 bases; unmatched junction bases: 17. The CDR3 is CASSPYLLGTSAETQYF. The CDR3 DNA reads as TGTGCCAGCAGTCCCTATCTTCTTGGGACTAGTGCTGAGACCCAGTACTTC.

This clonotype has ten or more counts. This chain uses TRBV5-1 with TRBJ2-7; D is possibly TRBD1 (5 bases). The germline V gene has CDR1 SGHRS and CDR2 YFSETQ. This CDR3 is 14 amino acids long. Trimming shortened V by 0 bases and J by 3 bases, and 10 bases separated the two germline ends. Written as DNA, the CDR3 is TGCGCCAGCAGCTTGGGGCAGGGTTTCTACGAGCAGTACTTC. Encoded protein: CASSLGQGFYEQYF.

The chain has TRBV7-6 and TRBJ2-7; 7 bases map to TRBD1. The germline V gene encodes CDR1 SGHVS and CDR2 FNYEAQ. The CDR3 has 15 residues. Trimming at V came to 6 bases and at J to 2 bases, leaving 10 bases not matched to a gene. CDR3 nucleotide sequence: TGTGCCAGCAGTTTTCAATCCGGGACAGCCTACGAGCAGTACTTC. This encodes CASSFQSGTAYEQYF.

This chain links TRBV20-1 with TRBJ2-7, with unresolved D. Trimming removed 3 bases at V and 3 bases at J, with 9 bases between. This CDR3 is built from 12 residues. Germline V gene data show CDR1 as DFQATT and CDR2 as SNEGSKA (reference sequence). CDR3 coding DNA: TGCAGTGCTAGGAGTCTAGTCTACGAGCAGTACTTC. This gives the protein CSARSLVYEQYF.

Ten or more counts support this clonotype. This chain joins TRBV24-1 and TRBJ2-1; D may match TRBD1 or TRBD2 (5 bases each). The germline V and J ends were trimmed by 3 bases and 7 bases, with 12 bases remaining between them. The germline CDR1 and CDR2 sequences are KGHDR and SFDVKD. CDR3 length: 14 amino acids. This CDR3 reads CATSDPGRLNEQFF. For the CDR3, the DNA is TGTGCCACCAGTGATCCGGGACGATTGAATGAGCAGTTCTTC.

V and J are TRBV30 and TRBJ1-2; no reliable D call. The CDR3 consists of 13 residues. Germline V CDR1 and CDR2: GTSNPN, SVGIG (reference sequence). V was trimmed by 4 bases and J by 4 bases, leaving 13 bases between them. The CDR3 nucleotides are TGTGCCTGGAATCAAGACCGGGGCTATGGCTACACCTTC. Translated: CAWNQDRGYGYTF. Full variable domain (remainder filled in from reference TRBV30 and TRBJ1-2): SQTIHQWPATLVQPVGSPLSLECTVEGTSNPNLYWYRQAAGRGLQLLFYSVGIGQISSEVPQNLSASRPQDRQFILSSKKLLLSDSGFYLCAWNQDRGYGYTFGSGTRLTVV.

Only a few counts were recorded for this clonotype. One end of the junction varies from germline; a read error may be responsible. This sequence joins TRBV4-1 and TRBJ2-5; D may be TRBD2 (6 bases). This CDR3 has 15 residues. In germline, CDR1 is MGHRA, CDR2 YSYEKL. The CDR3 spells CASSQEGGAEETQYF. The CDR3 nucleotides read TGCGCCAGCAGTCAAGAAGGAGGGGCCGAAGAGACCCAGTACTTC.

The table lists this clonotype with many counts. The chain carries TRBV7-6 and TRBJ1-1; 9 bases map to TRBD1. V lost 1 base to trimming and J lost 5 bases; unmatched junction nucleotides: 2. Germline V gives CDR1 SGHVS, CDR2 FNYEAQ. This CDR3 has 14 residues. CDR3 loop: CASSLGTGVTEAFF. CDR3 nucleotides: TGTGCCAGCAGCTTAGGGACAGGGGTGACTGAAGCTTTCTTT.

This rearrangement joins TRBV2 to TRBJ2-2; D might be TRBD1 or TRBD2, each matching 5 bases. The CDR3 consists of 18 residues. V lost 0 bases, J lost 4 bases, and 18 bases lay in between. Germline V CDR1 and CDR2: SNHLY, FYNNEI. The CDR3 nucleotides are TGTGCCAGCAGTGAAGCAGGTAGAGGGGAGTTTGGCACCGGGGAGCTGTTTTTT. Translation: CASSEAGRGEFGTGELFF.

This clonotype was counted many times. The chain joins TRBV12-3 or TRBV12-4 to TRBJ1-3; unclear D gene. The CDR3 has 15 residues. The ends were cut back, 6 bases at V and 4 bases at J, with 16 bases in the middle. The CDR3 DNA reads as TGTGCCAGCAGAACCGCGGGTTTATCGGGAAACACCATATATTTT. This sequence encodes CASRTAGLSGNTIYF.

In its sample, this clonotype was seen many times. The J gene is TRBJ1-5, the V gene TRBV24-1; TRBD1 agrees at 8 bases. V dropped 7 bases and J dropped 5; count of bases not matched to a gene: 3. The CDR3 spans 13 residues. CDR1 and CDR2 from the germline V gene are KGHDR and SFDVKD. The CDR3: CATRDRVDQPQHF. The CDR3 region has the DNA TGTGCCACCAGGGACAGGGTCGATCAGCCCCAGCATTTT.

Ten or more counts support this clonotype. The V gene is TRBV10-2, the J gene TRBJ1-6; D might be TRBD1 (6 bases). CDR3 size: 15 residues. Trimming shortened V by 7 bases and J by 0 bases, and 10 bases separated the two germline ends. CDR1 WSHSY and CDR2 SAAADI come from the germline V gene. The CDR3 loop reads CASIGGDSYNSPLHF. In DNA, the CDR3 is TGCGCCAGCATAGGGGGAGACTCCTATAATTCACCCCTCCACTTT.

This clonotype was counted ten times or more. The chain's CDR3 is CAWTGAALGTEAFF. CDR3 DNA sequence: TGTGCCTGGACAGGGGCGGCGTTGGGCACTGAAGCTTTCTTT. The chain employs TRBV30 and TRBJ1-1, with D tentatively TRBD1 (6 bases). CDR1 is GTSNPN, CDR2 SVGIG, per germline (reference sequence). The V end was cut by 4 bases, the J end by 4 bases, with 16 bases between. The CDR3 contains 14 residues.

J is TRBJ2-5 and V is TRBV2; unclear D gene. The length of the CDR3 is 12 residues. Trimming took 7 bases from V and 2 from J, leaving 8 bases between them. Germline values: CDR1 SNHLY, CDR2 FYNNEI. The CDR3 nucleotides are TGTGCCAGCAATAACCCGCAAGAGACCCAGTACTTC. Residues: CASNNPQETQYF. The variable domain in full, with the rest retrieved from reference TRBV2 and TRBJ2-5, is EPEVTQTPSHQVTQMGQEVILRCVPISNHLYFYWYRQILGQKVEFLVSFYNNEISEKSEIFDDQFSVERPDGSNFTLKIRSTKLEDSAMYFCASNNPQETQYFGPGTRLLVL.

The chain has TRBV6-1 and TRBJ2-7; 8 bases are a match to TRBD1. CDR1 is MNHNS and CDR2 is SASEGT in the germline V gene. J gave up 5 bases and V 5 bases, and 11 bases lay outside the gene matches. The CDR3 sequence is 15 residues long. CDR3: CASSRFGQGRDEQYF. The CDR3 DNA sequence: TGTGCCAGCAGTCGGTTCGGACAGGGCAGGGACGAGCAGTACTTC.

This sequence joins TRBV14 and TRBJ2-5; TRBD2 might be the D (6 bases). V was trimmed by 0 bases and J by 4 bases, leaving 18 bases between them. The CDR3 has 17 residues. Germline V lookup: CDR1 SGHDN, CDR2 FVKESK. CDR3 region: CASSQEGIGGFGETQYF. The CDR3 DNA reads TGTGCCAGCAGCCAAGAGGGCATTGGAGGGTTTGGAGAGACCCAGTACTTC.

Many counts were recorded for this clonotype. The V and J genes are TRBV6-2 or TRBV6-3 and TRBJ1-1, with D tentatively TRBD1 (6 bases). CDR3 length: 15 amino acids. Trimming shortened V by 7 bases and J by 6 bases, and 21 bases separated the two germline ends. Germline V lookup: CDR1 MNHEY, CDR2 SVGEGT. As DNA, the CDR3 is TGTGCCAGCACAACCGTTCCCCAGACAGGCGCTGAAGCTTTCTTT. Translation gives CASTTVPQTGAEAFF.

There are many counts of this clonotype. The chain is built from TRBV6-1 and TRBJ2-5; 9 bases fit TRBD2. V was pared by 4 bases and J by 4 bases, with 10 bases of the junction left unmatched. Germline assignment: CDR1 MNHNS and CDR2 SASEGT. This CDR3 contains 16 residues. CDR3 residues: CASSVAGGSVTETQYF. Written as DNA, the CDR3 is TGTGCCAGCAGTGTCGCGGGGGGGTCGGTCACAGAGACCCAGTACTTC.

This clonotype was found many times. The chain links TRBV27 to TRBJ2-5; the D gene could be TRBD1 or TRBD2 (5 bases each). In germline, CDR1 is MNHEY, CDR2 SMNVEV (reference sequence). Between the trimmed V and J ends, which lost 5 bases and 2 bases, there was a span of 12 bases. The CDR3 consists of 14 residues. The CDR3 DNA sequence: TGTGCCAGCAGTAGAGTAGAGGGGCAAGAGACCCAGTACTTC. Translation: CASSRVEGQETQYF.

This clonotype came up many times. V is TRBV28 and J is TRBJ2-7, with 9 bases identical to TRBD2. J gave up 0 bases and V 7 bases, and 16 bases lay outside the gene matches. Germline V gene sequence: CDR1 MDHEN, CDR2 SYDVKM. CDR3 length: 18 residues. This CDR3 is CASISQGTSTQSSYEQYF. The CDR3 DNA reads TGTGCCAGCATCTCCCAGGGGACTAGCACCCAGAGCTCCTACGAGCAGTACTTC.

The V and J genes are TRBV4-2 and TRBJ2-7; perhaps TRBD1 as D (6 bases). The V and J ends lost 2 bases and 3 bases respectively, with 14 bases between them. CDR3 size: 15 residues. Germline V lookup: CDR1 LGHNA, CDR2 YNFKEQ. The CDR3 nucleotides read TGTGCCAGCAGCCAAACTCGGCAGGGGAACTACGAGCAGTACTTC. Amino acid sequence: CASSQTRQGNYEQYF.

This clonotype appeared many times. For the CDR3, the DNA is TGCAGCGTTGAGGGGGCGGCGGGAGTGGGCGGGGAGCTGTTTTTT. As protein: CSVEGAAGVGGELFF. The genes are TRBV29-1 and TRBJ2-2; D may be TRBD2 (7 bases). This CDR3 is built from 15 residues. V gave up 3 bases and J gave up 7 bases, with 18 bases separating them. Germline V lookup: CDR1 SQVTM, CDR2 ANQGSEA.

Concerning this clonotype: A much bigger clone sits one base away, suggesting this may be a read error. This chain joins TRBV6-1 and TRBJ2-7; D may be TRBD2 (5 bases). The germline V and J ends were trimmed by 3 bases and 2 bases, with 11 bases remaining between them. This CDR3 is built from 14 residues. CDR1 is MNHNS, CDR2 SASEGT, per germline. The CDR3 sequence is CASSEDPGTYEQYF. The CDR3 DNA reads as TGTGCCAGCAGTGAGGACCCGGGGACCTACGAGCAGTACTTC.

There are many counts of this clonotype. The chain has TRBV11-2 and TRBJ2-7, with D perhaps given as TRBD1 or TRBD2 (5 bases each). Trimming shortened V by 7 bases and J by 2 bases, and 15 bases separated the two germline ends. Germline CDR1 SGHAT, CDR2 FQNNGV. The CDR3 consists of 14 residues. The CDR3 is CASTQGERTYEQYF. CDR3 nucleotides: TGTGCCAGCACCCAAGGGGAGCGAACCTACGAGCAGTACTTC.

V gene TRBV28 combines with J gene TRBJ2-7; D tentatively fits TRBD1 or TRBD2 (5 bases each). V lost 5 bases to trimming and J lost 3 bases, with 14 bases between them. Germline CDR1 is MDHEN and CDR2 is SYDVKM. The CDR3 is made up of 14 amino acids. CDR3 DNA sequence: TGTGCCAGCAGTCAACCGGGACCCGGCTACGAGCAGTACTTC. Its translation is CASSQPGPGYEQYF.